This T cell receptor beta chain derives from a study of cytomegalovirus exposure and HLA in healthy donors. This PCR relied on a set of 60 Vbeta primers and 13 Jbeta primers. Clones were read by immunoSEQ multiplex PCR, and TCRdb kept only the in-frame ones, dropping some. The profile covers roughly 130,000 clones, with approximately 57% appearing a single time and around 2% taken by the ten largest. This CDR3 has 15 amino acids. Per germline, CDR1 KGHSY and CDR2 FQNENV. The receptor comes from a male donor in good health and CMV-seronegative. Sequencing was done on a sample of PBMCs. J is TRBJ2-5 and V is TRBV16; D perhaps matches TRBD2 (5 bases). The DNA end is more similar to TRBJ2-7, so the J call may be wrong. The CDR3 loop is CASSSRPGGPYEQYF. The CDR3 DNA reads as TGTGCCAGCAGCTCCCGGCCCGGAGGTCCCTACGAGCAGTACTTC.